A selection of T cell receptor beta chains follows, all from one sample in a study of blood T cell repertoires in COVID-19. The data were produced by immunoSEQ multiplex PCR, yet TCRdb's version contains in-frame clones alone and is incomplete. The data contain roughly 200,000 clones, about three quarters of them seen just once; the ten biggest clones take up about 5.5%. The sequenced sample was peripheral blood. The receptors were sampled from an older woman with acute or convalescent COVID-19. Both conserved end residues are part of each CDR3. A D gene is named only where the DNA matches it firmly. Only part of the rows carry a size: once, few, many, or a class if the clone is expanded.

j_call d_call v_call clone_size cdr3_aa cdr3_nt
TRBJ2-7 TRBD2 TRBV4-2 few CASSPGLAGYEQYF TGTGCCAGCAGCCCAGGACTAGCGGGCTACGAGCAGTACTTC
TRBJ2-1 TRBD2 TRBV19 - CASSRRPLAGYEQFF TGTGCCAGTAGTAGACGGCCACTAGCGGGCTATGAGCAGTTCTTC
TRBJ2-5 TRBD1 TRBV5-4 - CASRSGTVQETQYF TGTGCCAGCAGGTCCGGGACAGTTCAAGAGACCCAGTACTTC
TRBJ1-3 - TRBV16 - CASSPIGDSSSGNTIYF TGTGCCAGCAGCCCCATCGGGGACTCCTCCTCTGGAAACACCATATATTTT
TRBJ2-7 TRBD1 TRBV10-3 - CAIKGTGSYEQYF TGTGCCATCAAAGGGACAGGGTCCTACGAGCAGTACTTC
TRBJ1-3 - TRBV5-1 - CASSLTASGNTIYF TGCGCCAGCAGCTTGACAGCCTCTGGAAACACCATATATTTT
TRBJ1-4 TRBD1 TRBV7-8 - CASSLGRTGSTNEKLFF TGTGCCAGCAGCTTAGGACGGACAGGTTCGACTAATGAAAAACTGTTTTTT
TRBJ2-7 - TRBV6-5 - CASSQTGPYEQYF TGTGCCAGCAGTCAAACAGGGCCCTACGAGCAGTACTTC
TRBJ2-2 TRBD2 TRBV19 - CASSPRGLLAGAATGELFF TGTGCCAGTAGTCCGCGGGGGCTTCTAGCGGGAGCGGCCACCGGGGAGCTGTTTTTT
TRBJ1-5 - TRBV3-1/TRBV3-2 - CASSQDRVQPQHF TGTGCCAGCAGCCAAGACCGGGTTCAGCCCCAGCATTTT
TRBJ1-6 - TRBV5-1 - CASSQDRSSPLHF TGCGCCAGCAGCCAAGACAGGAGTTCACCCCTCCACTTT
TRBJ2-3 TRBD2 TRBV5-4 - CASSLAGGGTDTQYF TGTGCCAGCAGCTTGGCGGGAGGCGGCACAGATACGCAGTATTTT
TRBJ2-7 TRBD1 TRBV10-3 - CAISMDRGPYEQYF TGTGCCATCAGTATGGACAGGGGGCCGTACGAGCAGTACTTC
TRBJ2-7 TRBD2 TRBV2 - CASRGLASYEQYF TGTGCCAGCAGGGGACTAGCGTCCTACGAGCAGTACTTC
TRBJ2-3 - TRBV27 - CASSFEATTDTQYF TGTGCCAGCAGTTTTGAGGCCACCACAGATACGCAGTATTTT
TRBJ2-3 - TRBV2 - CASSERSGTDTQYF TGTGCCAGCAGTGAAAGGAGTGGCACAGATACGCAGTATTTT
TRBJ2-2 - TRBV28 - CASSLTHTGELFF TGTGCCAGCAGCTTGACACACACCGGGGAGCTGTTTTTT
TRBJ1-1 - TRBV6-6 - CASSFRQDTEAFF TGTGCCAGCAGTTTCAGACAGGACACTGAAGCTTTCTTT
TRBJ2-2 - TRBV2 once CASSEYGSQDGELFF TGTGCCAGCAGTGAATATGGCAGCCAGGACGGGGAGCTGTTTTTT
TRBJ1-2 TRBD1 TRBV27 - CASSLDYRGRGGYTF TGTGCCAGCAGTCTTGACTACAGGGGGCGTGGTGGCTACACCTTC
TRBJ1-1 - TRBV29-1 - CSVDTDKNTEAFF TGCAGCGTTGACACGGACAAGAACACTGAAGCTTTCTTT
TRBJ2-4 TRBD1 TRBV28 once CASTGQVPTKTIQYF TGTGCCAGCACCGGACAGGTCCCGACTAAAACCATTCAGTACTTC
TRBJ1-1 - TRBV2 - CALGHPRAFF TGTGCCTTGGGACACCCCCGAGCTTTCTTT
TRBJ1-2 TRBD1 TRBV2 once CASRQGGRNVYGYTF TGTGCCAGCCGGCAAGGGGGCCGTAACGTCTATGGCTACACCTTC
TRBJ2-5 - TRBV3-1/TRBV3-2 - CASSLVATGAETQYF TGTGCCAGCAGCCTTGTCGCGACTGGGGCGGAGACCCAGTACTTC
TRBJ1-2 TRBD1 TRBV19 few CASSIRDSYGYTF TGTGCCAGTAGTATTCGGGACAGCTATGGCTACACCTTC
TRBJ1-2 - TRBV5-1 once CASSLQELYGYTF TGCGCCAGCAGCCTCCAAGAGCTCTATGGCTACACCTTC
TRBJ2-1 TRBD2 TRBV27 once CASRLAGTDEQFF TGTGCCAGCCGACTAGCGGGAACCGATGAGCAGTTCTTC
TRBJ2-5 TRBD2 TRBV2 - CASSSQLAGSQETQYF TGTGCCAGCAGTTCCCAGCTAGCGGGGTCCCAAGAGACCCAGTACTTC
TRBJ2-5 TRBD2 TRBV28 - CASKNPPGLAGGLGGQETQYF TGTGCCAGCAAGAACCCACCGGGACTAGCGGGAGGTCTTGGTGGGCAAGAGACCCAGTACTTC
TRBJ1-1 TRBD1 TRBV2 - CASSSQGADTEAFF TGTGCCAGCAGTTCACAGGGGGCCGACACTGAAGCTTTCTTT
TRBJ2-3 TRBD1 TRBV6-1 - CASSEIPGQGQYF TGTGCCAGCAGTGAGATCCCGGGACAGGGGCAGTATTTT
TRBJ2-3 TRBD1 TRBV29-1 once CSVEGGQGASTDTQYF TGCAGCGTTGAAGGCGGACAGGGGGCCAGCACAGATACGCAGTATTTT
TRBJ1-6 - TRBV7-2 - CASSPNLRQPGGTLHF TGTGCCAGCAGCCCAAATCTACGACAGCCGGGGGGCACCCTCCACTTT
TRBJ2-2 - TRBV7-3 - CASSALNTGELFF TGTGCCAGCAGCGCACTTAACACCGGGGAGCTGTTTTTT
TRBJ2-3 TRBD2 TRBV11-1 - CASSFLAGGASDTQYF TGTGCCAGCAGCTTTCTAGCGGGAGGCGCCTCGGATACGCAGTATTTT
TRBJ1-5 - TRBV19 - CASSILGPSNQPQHF TGTGCCAGTAGTATACTGGGGCCCAGCAATCAGCCCCAGCATTTT
TRBJ2-3 - TRBV9 - CASSVDVNTDTQYF TGTGCCAGCAGCGTAGATGTCAACACAGATACGCAGTATTTT
TRBJ1-1 - TRBV6-5 - CASSPPGGIIAEAFF TGTGCCAGCAGCCCGCCCGGGGGGATAATCGCTGAAGCTTTCTTT
TRBJ1-5 TRBD1 TRBV2 - CASSGDRDNQPQHF TGTGCCAGCAGTGGGGACAGGGACAATCAGCCCCAGCATTTT
TRBJ2-1 - TRBV19 many CASSSLPGSSTYNEQFF TGTGCCAGTAGTTCCCTGCCCGGGAGCTCCACCTACAATGAGCAGTTCTTC